This T cell receptor (beta chain) was found in a study of CD8 T cells in Susac syndrome. The RNA input was about 0.5 to 1 ug, and it was reverse transcribed with random hexamers. Amplification of TCR beta CDR3 by immunoSEQ multiplex PCR spanned 54 Vbeta and 13 Jbeta. TCRdb re-called the immunoSEQ multiplex PCR reads through MiXCR, storing one row per CDR3 protein. Of hundreds of thousands of distinct CDR3 sequences listed, 93% are singletons. This CDR3 has 17 residues. Looked up from germline, CDR1 is SGHTA and CDR2 is FQGNSA. V lost 1 base to trimming and J lost 8 bases; unmatched junction nucleotides: 8. A remark on this clonotype: Its antigen remains unidentified.

Whole-study results and caveats: By the study's own acknowledgment, its TCR sequencing and HLA analysis included relatively few individuals.

The CD8+ and CD4+ T cells were negatively isolated, with the TEMRA cells enriched by FACS. The rearrangement joins TRBV7-2 to TRBJ2-2, with 12 nucleotides matching TRBD2. This clonotype originated in a human donor with multiple sclerosis. The sample was CD4+ T cells from PBMCs. The CDR3: CASSLVPRTSGTGELFF. The CDR3 DNA reads as TGTGCCAGCAGCTTAGTTCCCCGGACTAGCGGGACAGGGGAGCTGTTTTTT.